This is a list of T cell receptor beta chains from one sample in a study of blood T cell repertoires in COVID-19. TCRdb's table, derived via immunoSEQ multiplex PCR, lists solely in-frame clones and lacks some. Found here are about 110,000 clones, 76% of them singletons; the top ten hold 5% to 7.5%. Input material: peripheral blood. These receptor sequences come from a man of 80 years or more with COVID-19, enrolled during active disease. Both conserved end residues are part of each CDR3. The order of the fields is V gene, clone size, J gene, CDR3 protein. Clone size, where shown, is once, few, many, or a class for clones that have expanded.

TRBV7-2	many	TRBJ2-3	CASSLLPGLGPPADTQYF
TRBV29-1	.	TRBJ2-5	CSARKELTSRETQYF
TRBV11-2	.	TRBJ1-3	CASSLVGSSGNTIYF
TRBV6-5	few	TRBJ2-1	CASSPGLAGFEQFF
TRBV4-2	few	TRBJ2-1	CASSQGGAGGQMQFF
TRBV6-5	.	TRBJ1-4	CASMGNRGKYEKLFF
TRBV10-3	.	TRBJ2-7	CAISDRVEQYF
TRBV19	few	TRBJ2-2	CASSISGLAGVDGELFF
TRBV6-2/TRBV6-3	.	TRBJ2-2	CASSYGIAGFTGELFF
TRBV13	.	TRBJ2-1	CASSSPGLAGNNEQFF
TRBV4-1	.	TRBJ2-5	CASSQADRKYF
TRBV23-1	.	TRBJ2-7	CASRTGTAYEQYF
TRBV19	few	TRBJ1-6	CASSLGASSNSPLHF
TRBV14	.	TRBJ2-5	CASRPVGGPETQYF
TRBV20-1	.	TRBJ2-5	CSARFGETQYF
TRBV7-3	.	TRBJ1-6	CASARYQQGAGLNSPLHF
TRBV7-9	.	TRBJ1-4	CASSGTGIATNEKLFF
TRBV3-1/TRBV3-2	.	TRBJ2-7	CASSQTSGVSYEQYF
TRBV5-1	.	TRBJ1-2	CASSTGQGAQESGYTF
TRBV28	.	TRBJ2-2	CASSRGTSGNTGELFF
TRBV7-3	.	TRBJ1-6	CASSLTASNSPLHF
TRBV10-1	.	TRBJ2-3	CASSESWREGPDTQYF
TRBV5-1	.	TRBJ2-2	CASSFTAGGTGELFF
TRBV28	few	TRBJ1-6	CASSFTDAYNSPLHF
TRBV5-1	.	TRBJ1-1	CASSLGRFGNTEAFF
TRBV2	few	TRBJ2-2	CASSAPRTGAGTGELFF
TRBV7-9	.	TRBJ1-6	CASSSGTGDSPLHF
TRBV5-1	few	TRBJ2-7	CASSLDTQRVYEQYF
TRBV30	.	TRBJ2-1	CAWSLTGPYNEQFF
TRBV5-1	.	TRBJ1-2	CASSPSPTGQGYYGYTF
TRBV7-2	.	TRBJ2-7	CASSSSGGYEQYF
TRBV28	few	TRBJ2-3	CASRWTGTDTQYF
TRBV2	once	TRBJ2-5	CASSWQRRQETQYF
TRBV19	few	TRBJ1-1	CASSMGPYRGNTEAFF
TRBV14	.	TRBJ2-4	CASSQAGNIQYF
TRBV5-1	.	TRBJ2-5	CASSLVPLRQETQYF
TRBV4-1	.	TRBJ2-5	CASSQVPVETQYF
TRBV6-5	.	TRBJ2-7	CASSYVSGRANEQYF
TRBV5-4	.	TRBJ2-5	CASSLAGRDSETQYF
TRBV3-1/TRBV3-2	.	TRBJ2-5	CASSRGTSQQETQYF
TRBV9	.	TRBJ2-1	CASSPTGTSGKVEQFF
TRBV27	.	TRBJ1-4	CASSLSGGFYEKLFF